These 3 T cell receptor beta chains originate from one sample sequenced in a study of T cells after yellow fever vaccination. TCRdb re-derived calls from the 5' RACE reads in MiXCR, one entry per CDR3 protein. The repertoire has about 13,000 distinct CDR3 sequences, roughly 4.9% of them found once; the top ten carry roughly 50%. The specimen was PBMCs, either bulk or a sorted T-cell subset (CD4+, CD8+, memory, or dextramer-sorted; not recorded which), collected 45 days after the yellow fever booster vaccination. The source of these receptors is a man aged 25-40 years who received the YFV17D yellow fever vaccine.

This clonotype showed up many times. CDR3 nucleotides: TGCAGTGCTCGGGACAGAAATGAAAAACTGTTTTTT. Residues: CSARDRNEKLFF. This chain uses TRBV20-1 with TRBJ1-4; the match to TRBD1 covers 7 bases. V shed 5 bases and J 5 bases; nucleotides not matched to a gene: 2. This CDR3 has 12 amino acids. CDR1 is DFQATT, CDR2 SNEGSKA, per germline (reference sequence).

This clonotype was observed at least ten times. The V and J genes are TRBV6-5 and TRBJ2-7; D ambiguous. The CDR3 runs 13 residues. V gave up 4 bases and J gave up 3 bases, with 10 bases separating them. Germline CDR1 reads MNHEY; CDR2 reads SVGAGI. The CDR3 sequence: CASSSSGGYEQYF. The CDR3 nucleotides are TGTGCCAGCAGTTCCTCCGGTGGCTACGAGCAGTACTTC.

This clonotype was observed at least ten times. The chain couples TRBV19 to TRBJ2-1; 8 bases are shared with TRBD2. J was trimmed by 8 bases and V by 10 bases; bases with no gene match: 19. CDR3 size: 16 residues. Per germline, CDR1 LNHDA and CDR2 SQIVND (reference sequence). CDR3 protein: CATARGTSRRFDEQFF. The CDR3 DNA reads TGTGCCACCGCCCGCGGGACTAGTCGCAGGTTCGATGAGCAGTTCTTC.